Each of the 13 T cell receptor beta chains below was sequenced from the same sample in a study of T-cell reconstitution after alpha-beta-depleted transplantation in children (TCRdb year 2016). The treatment or condition tag for this specimen amounts to: allogeneic hematopoietic cell transplantation with graft depleted of TCRalphabeta T cells and CD19 B cells. The protocol used for the library was PCR. Sequencing used an Illumina HiSeq 2500. To normalize quantification of the TCRbeta repertoire, the TCR libraries were built with molecular barcoding that relied on unique molecular identifiers. Using fastp at Q25 and MiXCR, TCRdb reprocessed the public reads and kept productive beta chains. One record per CDR3 amino acid sequence lists the most common genes and DNA. The sample table records around 250,000 distinct CDR3 sequences; under 30% of these occur just once. Of the sample, less than 3.5% is held by the ten largest clones.

This specimen consisted of PBMCs, obtained before TCRalphabeta/CD19-depleted stem cell transplant. These receptors were collected from a girl aged 2 to 10 with Fanconi anemia, due to receive a stem cell transplant.

This chain joins TRBV7-2 and TRBJ2-3; TRBD2 aligns across 7 bases. Trimming cost V 2 bases and J 2 bases; bases outside gene matches: 4. The length of the CDR3 is 15 residues. Germline V CDR1 and CDR2: SGHTA, FQGNSA. CDR3 in amino acids: CASSLIAGATDTQYF. CDR3 DNA sequence: TGTGCCAGCAGCTTAATTGCGGGAGCCACAGATACGCAGTATTTT.

Only a few counts were recorded for this clonotype. The rearrangement uses TRBV10-3 and TRBJ2-5; D is unclear. V gave up 3 bases and J gave up 5 bases, with 7 bases separating them. Germline CDR1 reads ENHRY; CDR2 reads SYGVKD. CDR3 length: 12 residues. CDR3 residues: CAISDVEETQYF. The CDR3, as DNA: TGTGCCATCAGTGACGTGGAGGAGACCCAGTACTTC.

In its sample, this clonotype was seen once. The V gene is TRBV20-1, the J gene TRBJ2-1; 7 positions match TRBD2. This CDR3 has 17 residues. The J segment lost 5 bases and the V segment lost 0 bases, leaving 13 bases of the junction unmatched. CDR1 DFQATT and CDR2 SNEGSKA come from the germline V gene (reference sequence). In DNA, the CDR3 is TGCAGTGCTAGAGATTACCTCGGGAGGTCGAATCACAATGAGCAGTTCTTC. Translated, it gives CSARDYLGRSNHNEQFF.

This clonotype was detected a few times. This chain uses TRBV20-1 with TRBJ2-6; D may match TRBD1 or TRBD2 (5 bases each). Trimming removed 1 base from V and 1 base from J, with 17 bases in between. The germline CDR1 and CDR2 sequences are DFQATT and SNEGSKA (reference sequence). The CDR3 spans 18 residues. CDR3 nucleotides: TGCAGTGCTAGAGTTAAGAGGGGTCTTCGATCTGGGGCCAACGTCCTGACTTTC. Translating it yields CSARVKRGLRSGANVLTF.

This sequence joins TRBV6-5 and TRBJ2-1; 11 bases fit TRBD1. Germline loops: CDR1 MNHEY, CDR2 SVGAGI. This CDR3 region has 12 residues. J gave up 11 bases and V 5 bases, and 2 bases lay outside the gene matches. DNA for the CDR3: TGTGCCAGCAGTCGGACAGGGGGCAAGCAGTTCTTC. This gives the protein CASSRTGGKQFF.

This clonotype was detected ten times or more. The J gene is TRBJ1-5, the V gene TRBV12-3 or TRBV12-4; no definite D call. Trimming shortened V by 3 bases and J by 4 bases, and 10 bases separated the two germline ends. CDR3 length: 14 amino acids. CDR3 region: CASSFWGGNQPQHF. CDR3 nucleotides: TGTGCCAGCAGTTTTTGGGGAGGGAATCAGCCCCAGCATTTT.

The chain combines TRBV29-1 with TRBJ2-2; 8 positions agree with TRBD1. There are 15 residues in the CDR3. Germline V gene sequence: CDR1 SQVTM, CDR2 ANQGSEA. V shed 5 bases, J shed 4 bases, and the junction held 9 bases outside the gene matches. The CDR3 region has the DNA TGCAGCGTTAAAATTACCGGGACAGGCACCGGGGAGCTGTTTTTT. Translating gives CSVKITGTGTGELFF.

This clonotype was counted ten times or more. The chain carries TRBV6-6 and TRBJ2-1; either TRBD1 or TRBD2 may fit D (5 bases each). The length of the CDR3 is 17 residues. Germline loops: CDR1 MNHNY, CDR2 SVGAGI (reference sequence). Trimming cost V 6 bases and J 0 bases, with 18 bases left between them. This CDR3 is CASRSYRDVSSYNEQFF. In DNA, the CDR3 is TGTGCCAGCAGGTCTTACCGGGACGTGAGCTCCTACAATGAGCAGTTCTTC.

This clonotype turned up a few times. The chain recombines TRBV9 with TRBJ2-1; 10 nucleotides agree with TRBD2. The CDR3 contains 16 residues. V shed 3 bases and J 4 bases; nucleotides not matched to a gene: 7. Germline lookup yields CDR1 SGDLS and CDR2 YYNGEE. The CDR3 reads CASSALAGAVYNEQFF. CDR3 sequence (DNA): TGTGCCAGCAGCGCGCTAGCGGGAGCGGTTTACAATGAGCAGTTCTTC.

This clonotype was recorded at least ten times. The chain combines TRBV9 with TRBJ2-7; 11 positions match TRBD2. With 3 bases clipped from V and 4 bases from J, the junction kept 3 bases outside the gene matches. The CDR3 has 14 residues. Germline CDR1 and CDR2: SGDLS and YYNGEE. Here the CDR3 reads CASSGGTSGYEQYF. For the CDR3, the DNA is TGTGCCAGCAGCGGCGGGACTAGCGGTTACGAGCAGTACTTC.

This clonotype has a count of ten or more. This chain connects TRBV29-1 to TRBJ2-7, with D perhaps matching TRBD1 or TRBD2 (5 bases each). The CDR3 covers 12 residues. Germline CDR1 reads SQVTM; CDR2 reads ANQGSEA. V was trimmed by 6 bases and J by 2 bases, leaving 11 bases between them. The CDR3 coding sequence is TGCAGCGTCCGGGACGGCCCCTACGAGCAGTACTTC. Translating it yields CSVRDGPYEQYF.

This clonotype has a count of ten or more. The chain uses TRBV4-2 and TRBJ2-1, with 8 bases matching TRBD2. With V trimmed by 5 bases and J by 2 bases, 8 bases remained unmatched. The CDR3 spans 16 residues. Germline V lookup: CDR1 LGHNA, CDR2 YNFKEQ. CDR3 sequence (DNA): TGTGCCAGCAGCTCGCCGGGACTAGGAGCCTACAATGAGCAGTTCTTC. Amino acid sequence: CASSSPGLGAYNEQFF.

The rearrangement joins TRBV18 to TRBJ2-7; D is perhaps TRBD2 (5 bases). CDR1 is KGHSH, CDR2 LQKENI, per germline. Trimming stripped 5 bases from V and 0 bases from J, with 11 bases between. This CDR3 spans 14 amino acids. The chain's CDR3 is CASSGGPPSYEQYF. The CDR3 DNA sequence: TGTGCCAGCTCAGGAGGTCCCCCCTCCTACGAGCAGTACTTC.